This T cell receptor beta chain came from a study of shared clonotypes between healthy human individuals. CD4+ cells underwent separation, giving CD45RA+ naive and CD45RA-negative memory subsets. Whole-study findings and limits: An anticipated effect of sequencing depth on clonotype sharing among donors was recognized.

This clone was counted a few times. Its antigen is not known. The conserved phenylalanine or tryptophan normally closing the CDR3 is absent here, so this likely arose from a read error. It is unclear where the CDR3 begins or ends on the DNA, so no DNA is shown, and the CDR3 is as TCRdb lists it. The germline V gene has CDR1 SGHDN and CDR2 FVKESK. The CDR3 is 9 residues long, ends included. An assay was performed, and its level was deep. In the authors' methods: ImmunoSEQ output lacked quality scores and full-length reads, limiting matched filtering. Some clones are missing from TCRdb's copy, which holds only in-frame ones; the method was immunoSEQ multiplex PCR. The V and J calls and clone size are taken from that table; D and trimming were inferred from the DNA. The table records 2 million to 2.5 million clones, 85% to 95% of them present only once.

This rearrangement joins TRBV14 to TRBJ1-2; TRBD1, the table's D call, lacks a check against the DNA. The sequenced material came from naive CD4+ T cells from PBMCs. The subset: CD45RA+ positively selected. The receptor was isolated from a man aged 18 to 30 in good health. Some clones in this sample may be carry-over from other donors' samples. The CDR3 sequence: CASSQIRGL.